This T cell receptor (beta chain) was captured in a study of OX40 agonist ivuxolimab in advanced cancers. The CDR3 has 16 residues. Germline V gene data show CDR1 as SGHDN and CDR2 as FVKESK. V lost 4 bases and J 4 bases, leaving 18 bases between the germline ends. As regards this clone: Antigen unknown.

General observations from the study: At doses 0.1 to 3.0 mg/kg, CD4+ and CD8+ clones expanded. Averaged across samples, CD8+ T cells carried more expanded clones than CD4+ did.

A history of autoimmune disease or systemic immunosuppression excluded patients. TCRdb's copy holds only in-frame clones and misses some; the assay was immunoSEQ multiplex PCR. This sample yields 80,000 to 100,000 clones, of which less than 95% are seen a single time; 1.5% to 2% belongs to the top ten. Sequences were derived from CD4+ or CD8+ T cells sorted from blood, sampled in a trial of the OX40 agonist ivuxolimab. The sequence was obtained from an adult with an advanced solid tumor such as melanoma, head and neck, liver or kidney cancer. The V call is TRBV14, the J call TRBJ2-3; D unresolved. CDR3 in amino acids: CASSRTRAWSSDTQYF. Written as DNA, the CDR3 is TGTGCCAGCAGCCGCACGCGAGCGTGGAGTTCAGATACGCAGTATTTT.